The present entry profiles one T cell receptor beta chain with its context. Its antigen remains unidentified. This sample is part of a study of OX40 agonist ivuxolimab in advanced cancers. Study findings and constraints: The study found that CD8+ T cells averaged more expanded clones than CD4+.

Germline lookup yields CDR1 GTSNPN and CDR2 SVGIG (reference sequence). The length of the CDR3 is 15 residues. With 2 bases clipped from V and 5 bases from J, the junction kept 9 bases outside the gene matches. Patients who had autoimmune disease history or got systemic immunosuppression were left out. Data came from immunoSEQ multiplex PCR; TCRdb stores just in-frame clones and leaves some out. The sample lists some 43,000 clones, approximately 88% occurring once. This sequence was found in an adult with an advanced solid tumor such as melanoma, head and neck, liver or kidney cancer. The chain employs TRBV30 and TRBJ2-7, with TRBD2 matching 10 bases. This sample comprised CD4+ or CD8+ T cells sorted from blood, obtained in a trial of the OX40 agonist ivuxolimab. CDR3 region: CAWSFSSSGGHEQYF. As DNA, the CDR3 is TGTGCCTGGAGTTTCTCCTCTAGCGGGGGTCACGAGCAGTACTTC.